The next 11 T cell receptor beta chains were all read from a single sample in a study of CD8+ T cells in alopecia areata (dated by TCRdb to the late 2010s). Library method: the immunoSEQ multiplex PCR assay. RNA was extracted from all samples and reverse transcribed into cDNA, which served as template for TCR sequencing. TCRdb limited this immuneACCESS table to in-frame rearrangements with V and J called. A share of clones is missing; checked studies link under half to unresolved V genes, and the rest is unexplained. The data for this sample show roughly 260,000 clones, each detected more than once. The ten largest clones capture 1.2% of the sample. Pooled mouse cutaneous lymph node cells were stained for CD4, CD8alpha, NKG2D, NKG2ACE and other markers and were then sorted on a BD Influx. Sequences were obtained from CD4+ T cells sorted from a lymph node. These receptors were obtained from a C3H/HeJ mouse with alopecia areata. This strain possesses the MHC haplotype H2-k.

This clone has just a few counts. Any gene name here is a mouse gene name. The CDR3 is cut off 4 residues early in the read; its end comes from the germline J gene. The J gene is TRBJ2-3, the V gene TRBV2, with D possibly TRBD1 on 5 matching bases. The CDR3 loop spans 16 amino acids. Germline V CDR1 and CDR2: LGHNA, YSYQKL. V was clipped by 0 bases and J by 0 bases, with 10 bases between them. This chain's CDR3 is CASSQDIQGSAETLYF. The DNA read from the CDR3 is TGTGCCAGCAGCCAAGATATCCAGGGTAGTGCAGAA.

This clone came up many times. Gene names denote mouse genes. The read halts 4 residues ahead of the CDR3 end, with the missing end drawn from the germline J gene. In the same sample, other DNA sequences code for this CDR3. J is TRBJ1-2 and V is TRBV17; 11 bases match TRBD1. The V gene's germline CDR1 is MNHDT and CDR2 YYDKIL. J was trimmed by 4 bases and V by 3 bases; bases with no gene match: 1. The CDR3 has 14 residues. The CDR3 loop reads CASSRGQGGSDYTF. CDR3 bases read: TGTGCTAGCAGTAGGGGACAGGGGGGCTCC.

Remarks on this clone: The genes and germline here are from mouse. The read terminates 3 residues before the CDR3 end, so the remaining end is supplied by the germline J gene. The gene calls are TRBV5 and TRBJ1-6; D gene ambiguous. TRBJ1-6 belongs to the ORF category, with a function that is uncertain. The CDR3 extends over 14 amino acids. Germline V gene sequence: CDR1 LGHNA, CDR2 YNLKQL (reference sequence). The V gene lost 0 bases and the J gene lost 6 bases, with 6 bases spanning the gap. The CDR3 sequence is CASSQETANSPLYF. The CDR3 bases that were read are TGTGCCAGCAGCCAAGAAACAGCTAATTCGCCC.

At least ten counts were recorded for this clone. Gene names are mouse gene names. The read ends 4 residues shy of where the CDR3 ends; the end is completed using the germline J gene. The same CDR3 is also encoded by other DNA sequences in this sample. This rearrangement joins TRBV17 to TRBJ2-1; tentatively, D is TRBD1 (6 bases). The germline gives CDR1 MNHDT, CDR2 YYDKIL. Trimming stripped 6 bases from V and 0 bases from J, with 9 bases between. The CDR3 totals 14 residues. Partial CDR3 DNA: TGTGCTAGCAGCAGGGACAATAACTATGCT. Its translation is CASSRDNNYA. The complete CDR3 sequence is CASSRDNNYAEQFF.

As to this clone: Gene labels here are mouse ones. Sequencing ends 4 residues short of the CDR3 end; the germline J gene provides the rest. Other DNA sequences in the same sample also yield this CDR3. This rearrangement joins TRBV5 to TRBJ2-7, with 9 bases lining up with TRBD2. CDR3 length: 14 amino acids. Germline values: CDR1 LGHNA, CDR2 YNLKQL (reference sequence). CDR3 loop: CASSQGLGVYEQYF. The sequenced CDR3 bases are TGTGCCAGCAGCCAAGGACTGGGGGTATAT.

This clone turned up a few times. Gene names are the mouse ones. The sequence runs out 4 residues before the end of the CDR3; the remainder is reconstructed from the germline J gene. V usage is TRBV13-2 and J usage is TRBJ2-2; 7 bases fit TRBD2. After removal of 4 bases from V and 6 bases from J, the junction contained 3 bases not matched to a gene. Germline V gives CDR1 NNHNN, CDR2 SYGAGS (reference sequence). The CDR3 runs 13 residues. The CDR3 sequence: CASGPDWAGQLYF. The CDR3 bases that were read are TGTGCCAGCGGTCCTGACTGGGCCGGG.

This clone was detected a few times. Genes here carry mouse names. The sequence runs out 4 residues before the end of the CDR3; the remainder is reconstructed from the germline J gene. The chain couples TRBV13-1 to TRBJ2-2; D not resolved. Trimming cost V 4 bases and J 1 base, with 5 bases left between them. CDR3 length: 13 amino acids. Germline loops: CDR1 NSHNY, CDR2 SYGAGN. The CDR3 bases that were read are TGTGCCAGCAGTCCACAAAACACCGGG. Translation gives CASSPQNTG. The whole CDR3 sequence is CASSPQNTGQLYF.

In this sample, this clone turned up a few times. Gene names denote mouse genes. The CDR3 end is not reached by the read, which stops 3 residues before it; the germline J gene fills it in. The chain employs TRBV1 and TRBJ1-6; possible D gene TRBD1, 5 bases. TRBJ1-6 has ORF status, its function being uncertain. The CDR3 runs to 16 residues. Germline V gives CDR1 NSQYPW, CDR2 LRSPGD (reference sequence). V gave up 3 bases and J gave up 0 bases, with 9 bases separating them. The sequenced CDR3 bases are TGCACCTGCAGTGCGCCTGACAGTTCCTATAATTCGCCC. Its protein product is CTCSAPDSSYNSP. The CDR3 in its entirety is CTCSAPDSSYNSPLYF.

A few counts support this clone. Germline and genes here are mouse. With the read ending 4 residues before the CDR3 end, the germline J gene is used to fill in that end. Other DNA sequences in this sample translate to the same CDR3. The V and J genes are TRBV5 and TRBJ1-2; the D is unclear. Germline CDR1 and CDR2: LGHNA and YNLKQL (reference sequence). The V end was cut by 0 bases, the J end by 0 bases, with 5 bases between. There are 14 residues in the CDR3. CDR3 residues: CASSQDTSNSDYTF. The part of the CDR3 DNA that was read is TGTGCCAGCAGCCAAGACACCTCAAACTCC.

There are many counts of this clone. Gene names are mouse gene names. The read terminates 4 residues before the CDR3 end, so the remaining end is supplied by the germline J gene. The V gene is TRBV17, the J gene TRBJ2-3; D might be TRBD2 (7 bases). Per the germline V gene, CDR1 is MNHDT and CDR2 is YYDKIL. The CDR3 loop spans 14 amino acids. Trimming left V 6 bases short and J 1 base short, with 11 bases between. CDR3: CASRGGAGAETLYF. CDR3 DNA, as far as it was read: TGTGCTAGCAGGGGGGGCGCCGGTGCAGAA.

The table lists this clone with a few counts. Gene names denote mouse genes. Read sequence stops 4 residues before the CDR3 end, and the germline J gene provides the missing end. This same CDR3 is encoded by further DNA sequences in the sample. This rearrangement joins TRBV31 to TRBJ2-3; 7 bases align to TRBD2. Germline V gene lookup returns CDR1 GKSSPN and CDR2 SITVG. V shed 0 bases, J shed 0 bases, and the junction held 3 bases outside the gene matches. The CDR3 extends over 15 amino acids. The chain's CDR3 is CAWSLLGVSAETLYF. The DNA read from the CDR3 is TGTGCCTGGAGTCTGCTGGGGGTTAGTGCAGAA.